What follows are 15 T cell receptor beta chains derived from one specimen sequenced in a study of human T cells and chemical hapten exposure. Time point reported: patch test 1, 2 weeks after DPC sensitization. The treatment: therapeutic diphenylcyclopropenone sensitization with weekly scalp DPC. TCRdb analysed the RACE reads with MiXCR anew, one entry per CDR3 protein. Of approximately 340,000 distinct CDR3 sequences detected, around 7% appear once; the ten largest clones hold approximately 8%. The source was whole blood, collected in connection with sensitization to the hapten diphenylcyclopropenone (DPC). These receptors came from a woman between 18 and 29 years old with alopecia areata. Some clones in this sample may be carry-over from other donors' samples.

This clonotype was picked up many times. J is TRBJ1-2 and V is TRBV6-5, with 7 positions matching TRBD1. Germline V gene lookup returns CDR1 MNHEY and CDR2 SVGAGI. V dropped 2 bases and J dropped 5; count of bases not matched to a gene: 11. The CDR3 runs 16 residues. The CDR3 sequence: CASSYRIRQGHYGYTF. The CDR3 DNA is TGTGCCAGCAGTTACCGCATTCGACAGGGCCATTATGGCTACACCTTC.

In DNA, the CDR3 is TGCAGCGTTGGGACAGGGATGGACTATGGCTACACCTTC. It translates to CSVGTGMDYGYTF. The rearrangement joins TRBV29-1 to TRBJ1-2; TRBD1 agrees at 8 bases. The ends lost 4 bases at V and 3 bases at J; junction bases unmatched: 4. Germline lookup yields CDR1 SQVTM and CDR2 ANQGSEA. This CDR3 spans 13 amino acids.

This clonotype was picked up a small number of times. The chain carries TRBV19 and TRBJ2-2, with D possibly being TRBD2 (7 bases). V lost 9 bases to trimming and J lost 0 bases, with 14 bases between them. The CDR3 runs to 15 residues. Germline-derived CDR1 and CDR2 are LNHDA and SQIVND (reference sequence). The CDR3 DNA reads as TGTGCCAGCCGGTCGGGGGGCCCGAACACCGGGGAGCTGTTTTTT. Its protein product is CASRSGGPNTGELFF.

This clonotype was seen ten or more times. The CDR3 loop reads CASSRSEADTQYF. For the CDR3, the DNA is TGTGCCAGCAGCCGCAGTGAGGCAGATACGCAGTATTTT. This sequence joins TRBV6-5 and TRBJ2-3; no firm D call. CDR1 is MNHEY, CDR2 SVGAGI, per germline. The V gene lost 6 bases and the J gene lost 4 bases, with 11 bases spanning the gap. The CDR3 loop spans 13 amino acids.

This clonotype was seen many times. The J gene is TRBJ2-6, the V gene TRBV20-1, with 10 bases matching TRBD1. The CDR3 extends over 16 amino acids. Unmatched junction bases numbered 9, after V lost 6 bases and J lost 4 bases. Germline V gene lookup returns CDR1 DFQATT and CDR2 SNEGSKA (reference sequence). As DNA, the CDR3 is TGCAGTGCGCCCGGGGACAGGGGTTCCGGGGCCAACGTCCTGACTTTC. Translation: CSAPGDRGSGANVLTF.

This clonotype was found a few times. The chain has TRBV7-9 and TRBJ2-1; 7 bases are a match to TRBD2. The germline V gene encodes CDR1 SEHNR and CDR2 FQNEAQ (reference sequence). The CDR3 sequence is 15 residues long. Trimming removed 8 bases from V and 4 bases from J; junction bases left unmatched: 11. The CDR3 is CASQGRGSSYNEQFF. As DNA, the CDR3 is TGTGCCAGCCAAGGGCGGGGGTCCTCATACAATGAGCAGTTCTTC.

Many counts were recorded for this clonotype. CDR3 nucleotide sequence: TGTGCCAGCAGTTACTCTGCCGGACCCAGTCACATTCAGTACTTC. Its protein product is CASSYSAGPSHIQYF. The V call is TRBV6-2 or TRBV6-3, the J call TRBJ2-4, with D uncertain. Germline lookup yields CDR1 MNHEY and CDR2 SVGEGT. The CDR3 has 15 residues. The V end was cut by 0 bases, the J end by 8 bases, with 14 bases between.

The rearrangement links TRBV12-3 or TRBV12-4 to TRBJ1-6; D gene uncertain. V shed 3 bases and J shed 7 bases, with 10 bases lying between them. This CDR3 has 14 amino acids. The CDR3 nucleotides read TGTGCCAGCAGTTTCCTCCAAGCGAATTCACCCCTCCACTTT. Translation: CASSFLQANSPLHF.

This clonotype was seen many times. J is TRBJ1-1 and V is TRBV18, with TRBD1 as a possible D gene (5 bases). The germline V gene has CDR1 KGHSH and CDR2 LQKENI. The CDR3 is 14 residues long. The ends were cut back, 3 bases at V and 3 bases at J, with 11 bases in the middle. Here the CDR3 reads CASSPGGKDTEAFF. DNA of the CDR3: TGTGCCAGCTCACCGGGGGGGAAAGACACTGAAGCTTTCTTT. The full variable domain, with the rest looked up from reference TRBV18 and TRBJ1-1, is NAGVMQNPRHLVRRRGQEARLRCSPMKGHSHVYWYRQLPEEGLKFMVYLQKENIIDESGMPKERFSAEFPKEGPSILRIQQVVRGDSAAYFCASSPGGKDTEAFFGQGTRLTVV.

This clonotype was seen a handful of times. This sequence joins TRBV13 and TRBJ1-1; D is unresolved. CDR3 length equals 18 residues. V gave up 0 bases and J gave up 3 bases, with 20 bases separating them. Germline V gene data show CDR1 as PRHDT and CDR2 as FYEKMQ (reference sequence). DNA for the CDR3: TGTGCCAGCAGCTTAGGCTTTTCTGACGGAGCAATCTACACTGAAGCTTTCTTT. Translating it yields CASSLGFSDGAIYTEAFF.

This clonotype occurred a few times. The chain combines TRBV18 with TRBJ1-5; D may be TRBD1 (6 bases). This CDR3 is 15 amino acids long. Germline V gene sequence: CDR1 KGHSH, CDR2 LQKENI. V was cut by 2 bases and J by 7 bases, with 15 bases left in between. This CDR3 reads CASSPTGTEGQPQHF. The DNA of the CDR3 is TGTGCCAGCTCACCAACAGGGACTGAGGGCCAGCCCCAGCATTTT.

This chain uses TRBV12-3 or TRBV12-4 with TRBJ2-3; D is undetermined. The length of the CDR3 is 12 residues. Trimming removed 2 bases from V and 5 bases from J, with 5 bases in between. The CDR3 reads CASSLTVDTQYF. The CDR3 DNA sequence: TGTGCCAGCAGTTTAACTGTAGATACGCAGTATTTT.

This clonotype was seen repeatedly, ten times or more. This chain uses TRBV4-2 with TRBJ2-1; the D gene is possibly TRBD1 (6 bases). V was pared by 1 base and J by 10 bases, with 17 bases between. The CDR3 is made up of 15 amino acids. Germline CDR1 and CDR2: LGHNA and YNFKEQ. The CDR3: CASSQGGLALSEQFF. CDR3 bases: TGTGCCAGCAGCCAAGGGGGGCTAGCCTTGTCCGAGCAGTTCTTC.

Ten or more counts support this clonotype. This chain uses TRBV7-2 with TRBJ2-1; TRBD2 aligns across 7 bases. The germline V gene encodes CDR1 SGHTA and CDR2 FQGNSA. CDR3 length: 13 amino acids. V lost 5 bases and J lost 6; bases outside the gene matches: 4. CDR3 DNA: TGTGCCAGCAGCCGCGGGGGATCCAATGAGCAGTTCTTC. Encoded protein: CASSRGGSNEQFF.

The table lists this clonotype with many counts. This chain connects TRBV3-1 to TRBJ2-3; D perhaps matches TRBD2 (6 bases). Germline-derived CDR1 and CDR2 are LGHDT and YNNKEL (reference sequence). The ends were cut back, 4 bases at V and 0 bases at J, with 14 bases in the middle. The CDR3 has 16 residues. CDR3 residues: CASSPYAGSSTDTQYF. The CDR3 coding sequence is TGTGCCAGCAGCCCATACGCGGGGAGTAGCACAGATACGCAGTATTTT.